This is a list of T cell receptor beta chains from one sample in a study of T cells in Graves' hyperthyroidism and ophthalmopathy. TCRdb processed the multiplex PCR reads anew with MiXCR; each CDR3 protein has one entry. The table shows 100,000 to 140,000 distinct CDR3 sequences, with about 17% occurring only once. Sample: blood. The receptors originated from a woman between 50 and 59 years old with Graves' hyperthyroidism. Both conserved end residues are part of each CDR3. A D gene is named only where the DNA matches it firmly. Where a row states a size, it is once, few, many or the class of an expanded clone; other rows omit it.

V	D	J	length	size	DNA	CDR3
TRBV7-2	TRBD2	TRBJ2-1	15	many	TGTGCCAGCAGCTTCACTAGCGGGAGTTCGGGTGAGCAGTTCTTC	CASSFTSGSSGEQFF
TRBV9	TRBD1	TRBJ2-3	14	few	TGTGCCAGCAGCGTAACAGGGGGTGCAGATACGCAGTATTTT	CASSVTGGADTQYF
TRBV28	TRBD2	TRBJ2-3	14	many	TGTGCCAGCAGCCGACTAGCGGGGGGGGATACGCAGTATTTT	CASSRLAGGDTQYF
TRBV18	TRBD1	TRBJ1-1	15	many	TGTGCCAGCTCATCATCGACAGGGGGATCCACTGAAGCTTTCTTT	CASSSSTGGSTEAFF
TRBV7-9	-	TRBJ2-6	15	-	TGTGCCAGCAGCTTAACCTACTCTGGGGCCAACGTCCTGACTTTC	CASSLTYSGANVLTF
TRBV12-3/TRBV12-4	TRBD2	TRBJ2-1	17	many	TGTGCCAGCAGCCTTCGACTAGCGGTTAGCTCCTACAATGAGCAGTTCTTC	CASSLRLAVSSYNEQFF
TRBV20-1	-	TRBJ1-3	19	many	TGCAGTGCTAGAGATCTCGGGGGCTGGGACACTCTCTCTGGAAACACCATATATTTT	CSARDLGGWDTLSGNTIYF
TRBV28	TRBD1	TRBJ1-2	13	few	TGTGCCAGCAGTTCGGGACAGGGCTATGGCTACACCTTC	CASSSGQGYGYTF
TRBV2	-	TRBJ2-3	12	many	TGTGCCAGCAGAATCAATTGGGATACGCAGTATTTT	CASRINWDTQYF
TRBV28	TRBD1	TRBJ2-7	15	many	TGTGCCAGCAGCTTTCGGACAGGGGGAAGGTACGAGCAGTACTTC	CASSFRTGGRYEQYF
TRBV30	-	TRBJ1-1	11	-	TGTGCCTGGAAGGGGGGCACTGAAGCTTTCTTT	CAWKGGTEAFF
TRBV20-1	TRBD2	TRBJ2-5	17	-	TGCAGTGCCCCCGGGACCGGGACTAGCGGGTTCCAAGAGACCCAGTACTTC	CSAPGTGTSGFQETQYF
TRBV11-3	-	TRBJ2-1	16	-	TGTGCCAGCAGCCATTTTCTTGGGCTTCTTTACAATGAGCAGTTCTTC	CASSHFLGLLYNEQFF
TRBV12-3/TRBV12-4	TRBD1	TRBJ2-1	17	many	TGTGCCAGCAGTTTATGGGGGGACAGGGTTGGGCCCAATGAGCAGTTCTTC	CASSLWGDRVGPNEQFF
TRBV5-1	-	TRBJ1-1	14	few	TGCGCCAGCGGACAACAGGGAGGGAGCACTGAAGCTTTCTTT	CASGQQGGSTEAFF
TRBV12-3/TRBV12-4	TRBD2	TRBJ2-1	13	many	TGTGCCAGCCAAGAATGGGGGGGCAATGAGCAGTTCTTC	CASQEWGGNEQFF
TRBV18	-	TRBJ1-1	15	-	TGTGCCAGCTCATTAAGCGACACGTCGAACACTGAAGCTTTCTTT	CASSLSDTSNTEAFF
TRBV29-1	TRBD1	TRBJ2-7	13	many	TGCAGCGTGCCGGGACAGGGGGCTAACGAGCAGTACTTC	CSVPGQGANEQYF
TRBV28	-	TRBJ1-2	14	many	TGTGCCAGCAGTACCCCGGGACGAAACTATGGCTACACCTTC	CASSTPGRNYGYTF
TRBV28	TRBD2	TRBJ2-7	18	-	TGTGCCAGCAACCCAACGGTGAGGACTAGCGGGGGGTCCTACGAGCAGTACTTC	CASNPTVRTSGGSYEQYF
TRBV29-1	-	TRBJ1-2	14	many	TGCAGCGTTGGGAGTGCGGGAGGCGGCTATGGCTACACCTTC	CSVGSAGGGYGYTF
TRBV7-3	-	TRBJ1-2	13	many	TGTGCCAGCAGCCCCTCGGGGGGCCATGGCTACACCTTC	CASSPSGGHGYTF
TRBV30	TRBD1	TRBJ1-4	14	many	TGTGCCTGGAGGGCCGGGACAGCAAATGAAAAACTGTTTTTT	CAWRAGTANEKLFF
TRBV20-1	-	TRBJ2-5	12	many	TGCAGTGCTAGTGCGGGGCGCGAGACCCAGTACTTC	CSASAGRETQYF
TRBV5-1	TRBD1	TRBJ2-1	15	many	TGCGCCAGCAGCTTGGGACAGGGCTCCTACAATGAGCAGTTCTTC	CASSLGQGSYNEQFF
TRBV25-1	-	TRBJ2-7	15	many	TGTGCCAGCAGTGATGGTAGCGCGAATCACTACGAGCAGTACTTC	CASSDGSANHYEQYF
TRBV11-2	TRBD2	TRBJ2-3	15	-	TGTGCCAGCAGCTTATGGGGCCTAGCGGGAGCTATGCAGTATTTT	CASSLWGLAGAMQYF
TRBV6-1	-	TRBJ2-7	12	few	TGTGCCAGCAGACATGGGGCGGGCGAGCAGTACTTC	CASRHGAGEQYF
TRBV13	TRBD2	TRBJ2-4	17	many	TGTGCCAGCAGCTTCTCACTAGCGGGAGGGGTGGTAAACATTCAGTACTTC	CASSFSLAGGVVNIQYF
TRBV3-1	-	TRBJ1-4	18	many	TGTGCCAGCAGCCCTTATTCTTCTCCGGGACGGACAAATGAAAAACTGTTTTTT	CASSPYSSPGRTNEKLFF
TRBV13	TRBD2	TRBJ2-7	15	many	TGTGCCAGCAGCTTAACTGGACTAGCGAGGGACGAGCAGTACTTC	CASSLTGLARDEQYF
TRBV7-9	-	TRBJ2-1	17	many	TGTGCCAGCAGCTTAGGCCAGCGACCCCCTGGGCGCAATGAGCAGTTCTTC	CASSLGQRPPGRNEQFF
TRBV27	-	TRBJ2-6	19	many	TGTGCCAGCAGTCCTACGCATCCTGGACAGACTTCTGGGGCCAACGTCCTGACTTTC	CASSPTHPGQTSGANVLTF
TRBV6-1	TRBD2	TRBJ2-7	14	many	TGTGCCAGCAGTTCTAGCGGGAGTGGCCACGAGCAGTACTTC	CASSSSGSGHEQYF
TRBV11-2	TRBD2	TRBJ2-3	16	once	TGTGCCAGCAGCTCGAGACTAGCGGGAGCCAGAGATACGCAGTATTTT	CASSSRLAGARDTQYF
TRBV7-2	TRBD2	TRBJ2-4	18	many	TGTGCCAGCCGGTCTAGCGGGAGGGCCGGGTTGGCCAAAAACATTCAGTACTTC	CASRSSGRAGLAKNIQYF
TRBV28	TRBD2	TRBJ2-1	17	-	TGTGCCAGCAGCTTAGGGCTAGCGGGAGGAGGGTACAATGAGCAGTTCTTC	CASSLGLAGGGYNEQFF
TRBV3-1	-	TRBJ1-1	14	few	TGTGCCAGCAGCCCCACGGAGATGAACACTGAAGCTTTCTTT	CASSPTEMNTEAFF
TRBV2	-	TRBJ1-2	12	many	TGTGCCAGCGGGAAGGTGATGGGTGGCTACACCTTC	CASGKVMGGYTF
TRBV9	-	TRBJ2-3	15	-	TGTGCCAGCAGCACAACCGGGACTAGCACAGATACGCAGTATTTT	CASSTTGTSTDTQYF
TRBV7-8	-	TRBJ1-5	16	many	TGTGCCAGCAGCTTAGGCCCTAGGGTGAGCAATCAGCCCCAGCATTTT	CASSLGPRVSNQPQHF
TRBV6-1	-	TRBJ1-2	15	many	TGTGCCAGCCTATCACCTCGCCGCGCCGAATATGGCTACACCTTC	CASLSPRRAEYGYTF
TRBV5-8	-	TRBJ2-2	16	many	TGTGCCAGCAGCTTGGAAGGGCTTAGGAACACCGGGGAGCTGTTTTTT	CASSLEGLRNTGELFF
TRBV15	-	TRBJ1-2	18	many	TGTGCCACCAGCAGAGGGGGGGTACAGGCCAGGGCTCTATCGGGCTACACCTTC	CATSRGGVQARALSGYTF
TRBV5-6	TRBD1	TRBJ2-1	16	many	TGTGCCAGCAGCTTGGACGGGACAGTCGAGGGAGAGGAGCAGTTCTTC	CASSLDGTVEGEEQFF
TRBV3-1	TRBD1	TRBJ1-2	12	-	TGTGCCAGCAGCTCTGGACAGGGGAGCTACACCTTC	CASSSGQGSYTF
TRBV27	TRBD2	TRBJ2-1	16	many	TGTGCCAGCAGTCCGATTTTAGGAGGGAGGGTCAATGAGCAGTTCTTC	CASSPILGGRVNEQFF
TRBV5-1	-	TRBJ2-6	11	many	TGCGCCAGCACAGACGCCAACGTCCTGACTTTC	CASTDANVLTF
TRBV19	TRBD2	TRBJ2-7	12	-	TGTGCCAGACCTAGCGGGATCTACGAGCAGTACTTC	CARPSGIYEQYF
TRBV14	-	TRBJ2-3	17	many	TGTGCCAGCAGCCACTCTACGGGGCGGGTAGGCACAGATACGCAGTATTTT	CASSHSTGRVGTDTQYF
TRBV3-1	TRBD1	TRBJ2-7	12	many	TGTGCCAGCAGCCGACAGGGGGGCGAGCAGTACTTC	CASSRQGGEQYF
TRBV12-3/TRBV12-4	-	TRBJ1-1	14	-	TGTGCCAGCAGACCACAGGGTAGCAACACTGAAGCTTTCTTT	CASRPQGSNTEAFF